This T cell receptor (beta chain) was recovered during a study of T cells expressing NK-cell markers. The CDR3 runs to 13 residues. CDR1 MNHNS and CDR2 SASEGT come from the germline V gene. TCRdb re-called the 5' RACE reads and gives one entry per CDR3 protein, without DNA. This table holds fewer than 550,000 distinct CDR3 sequences. The chain joins TRBV6-1 to TRBJ1-5; TCRdb's D gene call, TRBD1, goes unchecked for lack of DNA. This TCR was sampled from a woman between 50 and 59 years old in good health. Sequencing was done on a sample of blood T cells: a sorted CD56 or NKG2C T cell subset, CD4+ or CD8+ T cells, or bulk PBMC T cells (not recorded which). The CDR3 reads CATQGAARTTQHF.